One and the same sample provided the 32 T cell receptor beta chains below, sequenced in a study of T cells after yellow fever vaccination. One entry per CDR3 protein, called by TCRdb with MiXCR from the 5' RACE reads. In the table there are a few hundred thousand distinct CDR3 sequences, 17% of which are singletons. Here the sequenced sample was PBMCs, taken about 5 days after the first yellow fever vaccination. The receptors originated from a man aged 18-30 years who received the YFV17D yellow fever vaccine.

The chain uses TRBV2 and TRBJ2-3; weak D call: TRBD2 (5 bases). Trimming stripped 8 bases from V and 0 bases from J, with 21 bases between. The CDR3 consists of 17 residues. Germline CDR1 is SNHLY and CDR2 is FYNNEI. The CDR3 protein is CASYGSGFDFSTDTQYF. The CDR3, as DNA: TGTGCCAGCTACGGTTCGGGGTTTGACTTCAGCACAGATACGCAGTATTTT.

This clonotype was seen only a few times. The V and J genes are TRBV25-1 and TRBJ2-1; 8 bases are shared with TRBD2. V was pared by 3 bases and J by 6 bases, with 10 bases of the junction left unmatched. Germline CDR1 MGHDK, CDR2 SYGVNS. The CDR3 sequence is 16 residues long. DNA of the CDR3: TGTGCCAGCAGTGATTCCGGGACTAGTCTTTTCAATGAGCAGTTCTTC. This encodes CASSDSGTSLFNEQFF. The full variable domain, rest sourced from reference TRBV25-1 and TRBJ2-1, is EADIYQTPRYLVIGTGKKITLECSQTMGHDKMYWYQQDPGMELHLIHYSYGVNSTEKGDLSSESTVSRIRTEHFPLTLESARPSHTSQYLCASSDSGTSLFNEQFFGPGTRLTVL.

This clonotype has just a few counts. The V call is TRBV9, the J call TRBJ2-5; D call uncertain. The V gene's germline CDR1 is SGDLS and CDR2 YYNGEE. With 0 bases removed from V and 3 bases from J, the gap between germline ends came to 9 bases. The CDR3 consists of 14 residues. The chain's CDR3 is CASSVDGREETQYF. CDR3 DNA sequence: TGTGCCAGCAGCGTAGACGGCAGAGAAGAGACCCAGTACTTC.

There are a few counts of this clonotype. V is TRBV7-2 and J is TRBJ1-1; no firm D call. Trimming removed 0 bases from V and 7 bases from J, with 9 bases in between. Germline CDR1 SGHTA, CDR2 FQGNSA. This CDR3 region has 13 residues. The CDR3 is CASSLAGRGEAFF. Here the CDR3 DNA reads TGTGCCAGCAGCTTAGCCGGCCGGGGTGAAGCTTTCTTT. The complete variable domain, with remaining parts taken from reference TRBV7-2 and TRBJ1-1, reads GAGVSQSPSNKVTEKGKDVELRCDPISGHTALYWYRQSLGQGLEFLIYFQGNSAPDKSGLPSDRFSAERTGGSVSTLTIQRTQQEDSAVYLCASSLAGRGEAFFGQGTRLTVV.

CDR3 region: CASSWIGGTGELFF. In DNA, the CDR3 is TGTGCCAGCAGTTGGATCGGGGGAACCGGGGAGCTGTTTTTT. The rearrangement links TRBV12-3 or TRBV12-4 to TRBJ2-2; D may be TRBD2 (6 bases). This CDR3 contains 14 residues. The germline V and J ends were trimmed by 4 bases and 5 bases, with 11 bases remaining between them.

CDR3 sequence reads: CASSVYPSGGAVKTQYF. The CDR3 DNA follows: TGTGCCAGCAGCGTCTACCCTAGCGGGGGGGCCGTAAAGACCCAGTACTTC. The V and J genes are TRBV7-2 and TRBJ2-5, with TRBD2 identical over 12 bases. Looked up from germline, CDR1 is SGHTA and CDR2 is FQGNSA. The CDR3 length is 17 residues. Trimming took 5 bases from V and 6 from J; bases not matched to a gene: 13. The full variable domain, with the rest looked up from reference TRBV7-2 and TRBJ2-5, is GAGVSQSPSNKVTEKGKDVELRCDPISGHTALYWYRQSLGQGLEFLIYFQGNSAPDKSGLPSDRFSAERTGGSVSTLTIQRTQQEDSAVYLCASSVYPSGGAVKTQYFGPGTRLLVL.

Only a few counts were recorded for this clonotype. The chain is built from TRBV5-1 and TRBJ2-3; D may be TRBD2 (5 bases). Trimming stripped 6 bases from V and 8 bases from J, with 22 bases between. CDR3 size: 15 residues. CDR1 is SGHRS and CDR2 is YFSETQ in the germline V gene. CDR3 protein: CASTFHGEPEGTQYF. For the CDR3, the DNA is TGCGCCAGCACCTTCCACGGGGAGCCAGAAGGTACGCAGTATTTT.

The chain carries TRBV5-1 and TRBJ2-5, with unresolved D. The CDR3 extends over 13 amino acids. With 5 bases removed from V and 4 bases from J, the gap between germline ends came to 12 bases. The germline gives CDR1 SGHRS, CDR2 YFSETQ. CDR3: CASRPSLGETQYF. CDR3 nucleotide sequence: TGCGCCAGCAGACCTAGTCTGGGAGAGACCCAGTACTTC.

This clonotype was counted only a few times. The V gene is TRBV5-1, the J gene TRBJ1-5; D remains ambiguous. Per the germline V gene, CDR1 is SGHRS and CDR2 is YFSETQ. V lost 6 bases and J lost 6, with 7 bases in between. CDR3 length: 11 residues. The CDR3 DNA is TGCGCCAGCAAGCTGGGTCAGCCCCAGCATTTT. It codes for CASKLGQPQHF.

The chain employs TRBV28 and TRBJ2-7, with D possibly matching TRBD1 (6 bases). Germline CDR1 reads MDHEN; CDR2 reads SYDVKM. The V end was cut by 7 bases, the J end by 0 bases, with 7 bases between. The CDR3 length is 12 residues. The CDR3: CASMDSSYEQYV. CDR3 bases: TGTGCCAGCATGGACAGCTCCTACGAGCAGTACGTC.

This clonotype appeared many times. The chain couples TRBV10-3 to TRBJ2-2; possibly TRBD1 for D (7 bases). The germline V gene has CDR1 ENHRY and CDR2 SYGVKD. The V gene lost 8 bases and the J gene lost 6 bases, with 16 bases spanning the gap. This CDR3 comprises 14 residues. CDR3: CAIGGTERPGELFF. DNA of the CDR3: TGTGCCATCGGGGGGACAGAAAGGCCCGGGGAGCTGTTTTTT.

This chain connects TRBV19 to TRBJ2-1, with a possible D match to TRBD1 (6 bases). V lost 3 bases and J lost 13, with 22 bases in between. This CDR3 has 15 amino acids. Germline values: CDR1 LNHDA, CDR2 SQIVND (reference sequence). In nucleotides, the CDR3 is TGTGCCAGTAGTATTAGATTAGGGACACTATGGGAACAGTTCTTC. It encodes CASSIRLGTLWEQFF.

The chain recombines TRBV29-1 with TRBJ1-1; possibly TRBD1 for D (5 bases). CDR3 size: 13 residues. Germline V gives CDR1 SQVTM, CDR2 ANQGSEA. The ends were cut back, 6 bases at V and 6 bases at J, with 17 bases in the middle. The CDR3 loop reads CSVALQVKAEAFF. The CDR3, as DNA: TGCAGCGTAGCCTTACAGGTTAAGGCTGAAGCTTTCTTT.

This clonotype was observed a few times. V gene TRBV9 combines with J gene TRBJ2-2; D unresolved. V lost 0 bases and J lost 1, with 7 bases in between. The CDR3 consists of 15 residues. Germline assignment: CDR1 SGDLS and CDR2 YYNGEE. The CDR3 reads CASSVASGNTGELFF. The CDR3 bases are TGTGCCAGCAGCGTAGCCTCAGGGAACACCGGGGAGCTGTTTTTT.

This clonotype was picked up a small number of times. The chain recombines TRBV7-6 with TRBJ2-1; 9 positions agree with TRBD2. The J segment lost 2 bases and the V segment lost 6 bases, leaving 14 bases of the junction unmatched. The CDR3 sequence is 18 residues long. Germline values: CDR1 SGHVS, CDR2 FNYEAQ. The CDR3 loop reads CASSSGTSPLITYNEQFF. The CDR3 DNA is TGTGCCAGCAGTTCCGGGACTAGCCCCCTTATTACCTACAATGAGCAGTTCTTC.

The J gene is TRBJ2-1, the V gene TRBV7-2, with 7 bases fitting TRBD2. This CDR3 is built from 15 residues. Per the germline V gene, CDR1 is SGHTA and CDR2 is FQGNSA. V gave up 2 bases and J gave up 5 bases; unmatched junction bases: 6. CDR3 sequence: CASSLRLAGNNEQFF. The CDR3 nucleotides read TGTGCCAGCAGCTTAAGACTAGCCGGCAACAATGAGCAGTTCTTC.

This chain connects TRBV12-3 or TRBV12-4 to TRBJ2-1; possibly TRBD2 for D (5 bases). The CDR3 is 12 amino acids. The V end was cut by 7 bases, the J end by 6 bases, with 10 bases between. The CDR3 sequence: CASTLAVNEQFF. Written as DNA, the CDR3 is TGTGCCAGCACCCTAGCCGTCAATGAGCAGTTCTTC.

This CDR3 reads CASSHGSGGAADTQYF. DNA for the CDR3: TGCGCCAGCAGCCACGGGAGCGGGGGGGCGGCAGATACGCAGTATTTT. The chain carries TRBV5-1 and TRBJ2-3; the match to TRBD2 covers 10 bases. CDR3 length: 16 residues. Germline values: CDR1 SGHRS, CDR2 YFSETQ. Germline trimming cut 4 bases from V and 4 bases from J; bases unmatched to any gene: 9.

The J gene is TRBJ1-1, the V gene TRBV6-5; D unresolved. The CDR3 consists of 12 residues. Between the trimmed V and J ends, which lost 5 bases and 8 bases, there was a span of 12 bases. Germline V gene sequence: CDR1 MNHEY, CDR2 SVGAGI. CDR3 sequence reads: CASSPGSAEAFF. In DNA, the CDR3 is TGTGCCAGCAGTCCCGGTTCGGCCGAAGCTTTCTTT.

The genes are TRBV11-2 and TRBJ1-6; 9 nucleotides agree with TRBD1. CDR1 is SGHAT, CDR2 FQNNGV, per germline. The CDR3 is 16 residues long. Trimming removed 4 bases from V and 9 bases from J; junction bases left unmatched: 10. The CDR3 is CASSSDIWDRVSPLHF. DNA for the CDR3: TGTGCCAGCAGCTCCGACATATGGGACAGGGTTTCACCCCTCCACTTT.

V usage is TRBV15 and J usage is TRBJ1-3, with a weak D call TRBD1 (6 bases). The germline V gene encodes CDR1 LNHNV and CDR2 YYDKDF (reference sequence). Trimming stripped 2 bases from V and 4 bases from J, with 15 bases between. CDR3 length equals 16 residues. The CDR3 DNA reads as TGTGCCACCAGCAGATGGGCCCGGGGGGCAGGAAACACCATATATTTT. Amino acids: CATSRWARGAGNTIYF.

This clonotype has more than one count but fewer than ten. The chain uses TRBV12-3 or TRBV12-4 and TRBJ2-2; either TRBD1 or TRBD2 may fit D (7 bases each). The V gene lost 6 bases and the J gene lost 7 bases, with 18 bases spanning the gap. The CDR3 loop spans 15 amino acids. The CDR3 region has the DNA TGTGCCAGCAGCCAGGGGGGGCCGCGGGGCGGGGAGCTGTTTTTT. This encodes CASSQGGPRGGELFF.

The V gene is TRBV4-1, the J gene TRBJ1-5, with D tentatively TRBD1 (6 bases). Trimming shortened V by 4 bases and J by 9 bases, and 13 bases separated the two germline ends. The CDR3 consists of 13 residues. Germline CDR1 and CDR2: MGHRA and YSYEKL. The CDR3: CASSPSGAAPQHF. The CDR3 nucleotides read TGCGCCAGCAGCCCATCAGGGGCGGCGCCCCAGCATTTT.

The J gene is TRBJ1-2, the V gene TRBV20-1; D perhaps matches TRBD1 (6 bases). V gave up 3 bases and J gave up 2 bases, with 16 bases separating them. Germline CDR1 and CDR2: DFQATT and SNEGSKA (reference sequence). The CDR3 is 15 amino acids. The CDR3 DNA is TGCAGTGCTAGTGATGCCCGGGGGCCGAACTATGGCTACACCTTC. It specifies CSASDARGPNYGYTF.

This clonotype was found once. V gene TRBV2 combines with J gene TRBJ2-5, with D hard to call. Germline V gene sequence: CDR1 SNHLY, CDR2 FYNNEI. The ends were cut back, 6 bases at V and 1 base at J, with 12 bases in the middle. The CDR3 has 14 residues. This CDR3 is CASSPTTFQETQYF. CDR3 DNA sequence: TGTGCCAGCAGCCCAACTACATTCCAAGAGACCCAGTACTTC.

The chain has TRBV5-1 and TRBJ1-2; no firm D call. Germline values: CDR1 SGHRS, CDR2 YFSETQ. The V end lost 0 bases, the J end lost 2 bases, and 8 bases lay between the germline ends. This CDR3 has 14 residues. Written as DNA, the CDR3 is TGCGCCAGCAGCTTGGGGCACGCCAACTATGGCTACACCTTC. Protein sequence: CASSLGHANYGYTF.

This clonotype was counted a few times. V and J are TRBV24-1 and TRBJ1-2, with D uncertain. V lost 2 bases and J 7 bases, leaving 7 bases between the germline ends. Germline CDR1 KGHDR, CDR2 SFDVKD. This CDR3 has 12 residues. CDR3 protein: CATSDSEFGYTF. The CDR3 DNA reads as TGTGCCACCAGTGATTCAGAGTTTGGCTACACCTTC.

This clonotype showed up many times. V is TRBV18 and J is TRBJ2-3; the D is unclear. V lost 8 bases and J lost 0, with 9 bases in between. This CDR3 region has 13 residues. Germline V CDR1 and CDR2: KGHSH, LQKENI. CDR3 sequence: CASSPSSTDTQYF. The CDR3 DNA is TGTGCCAGCAGCCCCTCTAGCACAGATACGCAGTATTTT. Complete variable domain (other parts from reference TRBV18 and TRBJ2-3): NAGVMQNPRHLVRRRGQEARLRCSPMKGHSHVYWYRQLPEEGLKFMVYLQKENIIDESGMPKERFSAEFPKEGPSILRIQQVVRGDSAAYFCASSPSSTDTQYFGPGTRLTVL.

The rearrangement joins TRBV5-1 to TRBJ2-3; D unresolved. This CDR3 contains 15 residues. The germline CDR1 and CDR2 sequences are SGHRS and YFSETQ. Deletions cut 0 bases from V and 2 bases from J, with 10 bases between. CDR3 region: CASSLEARPTDTQYF. CDR3 DNA: TGCGCCAGCAGCTTGGAAGCGCGCCCCACAGATACGCAGTATTTT.

This sequence joins TRBV10-3 and TRBJ1-1, with D perhaps TRBD1 (6 bases). CDR3 length equals 13 residues. CDR1 ENHRY and CDR2 SYGVKD come from the germline V gene. Between the trimmed V and J ends, which lost 10 bases and 2 bases, there was a span of 14 bases. CDR3 nucleotides: TGTGCCAGCCAAAGACAGGAAAACACTGAAGCTTTCTTT. It translates to CASQRQENTEAFF.

This clonotype was detected many times. One end of the junction is discordant with germline, which a read error may explain. The chain links TRBV5-1 to TRBJ1-1; a possible D gene is TRBD1 (6 bases). The CDR3 consists of 14 residues. In germline, CDR1 is SGHRS, CDR2 YFSETQ. This CDR3 is CASSLEQGWTDAFF. The CDR3 DNA sequence: TGCGCCAGCAGCCTGGAACAGGGTTGGACTGATGCTTTCTTT. The entire variable domain, with the rest obtained from reference TRBV5-1 and TRBJ1-1, is as follows: KAGVTQTPRYLIKTRGQQVTLSCSPISGHRSVSWYQQTPGQGLQFLFEYFSETQRNKGNFPGRFSGRQFSNSRSEMNVSTLELGDSALYLCASSLEQGWTDAFFGQGTRLTVV.

The table lists this clonotype with a few counts. The chain employs TRBV12-3 or TRBV12-4 and TRBJ2-7, with D unresolved. The CDR3 totals 13 residues. V was pared by 3 bases and J by 2 bases, with 8 bases between. For the CDR3, the DNA is TGTGCCAGCAGTTTGTCTGATACCTACGAGCAGTACTTC. Residues: CASSLSDTYEQYF.